The rows below give T cell receptor beta chains drawn from one sample of a study of T-cell reconstitution after alpha-beta-depleted transplantation in children. Each CDR3 protein is one row after TCRdb ran MiXCR on the PCR reads. The sample comprises hundreds of thousands of distinct CDR3 sequences, about 12% of which are singletons, and around 0.79% rests with the top ten. Sequencing used PBMCs, obtained before TCRalphabeta/CD19-depleted stem cell transplant. These receptors all stem from a girl aged 2 to 9 with congenital amegakaryocytic thrombocytopenia, due to receive a stem cell transplant. CDR3s include the opening cysteine and the closing phenylalanine or tryptophan. The order of the fields is CDR3 protein, CDR3 length, V gene.

CDR3 protein: CASSLSGGAADTQYF
CDR3 length: 15
V gene: TRBV7-6

CDR3 protein: CASRADRGPSYEQYF
CDR3 length: 15
V gene: TRBV25-1

CDR3 protein: CSASNLRSSYEQYF
CDR3 length: 14
V gene: TRBV20-1

CDR3 protein: CSARASPGQGTHEQYF
CDR3 length: 16
V gene: TRBV20-1

CDR3 protein: CASSQLGRETQYF
CDR3 length: 13
V gene: TRBV12-3/TRBV12-4

CDR3 protein: CASSPRGAGDTGELFF
CDR3 length: 16
V gene: TRBV11-2

CDR3 protein: CASSLVYWDRGRSTGANVLTF
CDR3 length: 21
V gene: TRBV28

CDR3 protein: CASSPNLSSGRQDYGYTF
CDR3 length: 18
V gene: TRBV11-1

CDR3 protein: CSALARSTDTQYF
CDR3 length: 13
V gene: TRBV20-1

CDR3 protein: CASSDVEETQYF
CDR3 length: 12
V gene: TRBV19

CDR3 protein: CASSLNGVGNEQFF
CDR3 length: 14
V gene: TRBV5-1

CDR3 protein: CASSFSAGVTGELFF
CDR3 length: 15
V gene: TRBV6-5

CDR3 protein: CASQRYGLETQYF
CDR3 length: 13
V gene: TRBV2

CDR3 protein: CASSLVGGLGPFNEQFF
CDR3 length: 17
V gene: TRBV5-5

CDR3 protein: CASSFGRESVNEQFF
CDR3 length: 15
V gene: TRBV12-3/TRBV12-4

CDR3 protein: CSARPPYEKLFF
CDR3 length: 12
V gene: TRBV20-1

CDR3 protein: CASSGQDVGGYTF
CDR3 length: 13
V gene: TRBV5-5

CDR3 protein: CASSQPGQGYEQFF
CDR3 length: 14
V gene: TRBV4-1

CDR3 protein: CATSRDPPGVLFF
CDR3 length: 13
V gene: TRBV15

CDR3 protein: CSARDPMTGTVDEQYF
CDR3 length: 16
V gene: TRBV20-1

CDR3 protein: CASRPGQSLYGYTF
CDR3 length: 14
V gene: TRBV6-1

CDR3 protein: CASSPPLGELFF
CDR3 length: 12
V gene: TRBV7-6

CDR3 protein: CASSLTGRGLYGYTF
CDR3 length: 15
V gene: TRBV12-3/TRBV12-4

CDR3 protein: CASSLGPVYEQYF
CDR3 length: 13
V gene: TRBV28

CDR3 protein: CSAARDWIPAGDEQFF
CDR3 length: 16
V gene: TRBV20-1

CDR3 protein: CASAPGQAGYGYTF
CDR3 length: 14
V gene: TRBV5-5

CDR3 protein: CASTVGAASTDTQYF
CDR3 length: 15
V gene: TRBV12-3/TRBV12-4

CDR3 protein: CASRVDTSGYNEQFF
CDR3 length: 15
V gene: TRBV12-3/TRBV12-4

CDR3 protein: CASSPTGSETQYF
CDR3 length: 13
V gene: TRBV18

CDR3 protein: CSVVKNIQYF
CDR3 length: 10
V gene: TRBV29-1

CDR3 protein: CASSTRGDTGELFF
CDR3 length: 14
V gene: TRBV5-1

CDR3 protein: CASSLFLPVTRSYNEQFF
CDR3 length: 18
V gene: TRBV5-1

CDR3 protein: CASSFQGGMNTEAFF
CDR3 length: 15
V gene: TRBV27

CDR3 protein: CASSFKGERETQYF
CDR3 length: 14
V gene: TRBV12-3/TRBV12-4

CDR3 protein: CASLRGEVNNEQFF
CDR3 length: 14
V gene: TRBV12-3/TRBV12-4

CDR3 protein: CASSYRFEQFF
CDR3 length: 11
V gene: TRBV6-6

CDR3 protein: CASDNSGANVLTF
CDR3 length: 13
V gene: TRBV5-6

CDR3 protein: CASSQGSGGNAYEQYF
CDR3 length: 16
V gene: TRBV14

CDR3 protein: CSASGDYNEQFF
CDR3 length: 12
V gene: TRBV20-1

CDR3 protein: CASSYISTPGTSAYNEQFF
CDR3 length: 19
V gene: TRBV6-5

CDR3 protein: CATSDSQTYEQYF
CDR3 length: 13
V gene: TRBV24-1

CDR3 protein: CASSKKGGSGNTIYF
CDR3 length: 15
V gene: TRBV12-3/TRBV12-4

CDR3 protein: CATSRDIRWWQFF
CDR3 length: 13
V gene: TRBV15

CDR3 protein: CSVELVTQYF
CDR3 length: 10
V gene: TRBV29-1

CDR3 protein: CASSQWEGVAEAFF
CDR3 length: 14
V gene: TRBV7-9

CDR3 protein: CASSDPMTGRPQHF
CDR3 length: 14
V gene: TRBV2

CDR3 protein: CASASFNYGYTF
CDR3 length: 12
V gene: TRBV7-2

CDR3 protein: CASSDLGGSYNEQFF
CDR3 length: 15
V gene: TRBV25-1

CDR3 protein: CASSVGGRGYGYTF
CDR3 length: 14
V gene: TRBV9

CDR3 protein: CASSERTGHNYGYTF
CDR3 length: 15
V gene: TRBV2

CDR3 protein: CSAGGAGDEQFF
CDR3 length: 12
V gene: TRBV20-1

CDR3 protein: CATSGLASSYNEQFF
CDR3 length: 15
V gene: TRBV15

CDR3 protein: CASLSAGTSSTEQYF
CDR3 length: 15
V gene: TRBV28

CDR3 protein: CASSPEAQGWGYEQYF
CDR3 length: 16
V gene: TRBV27

CDR3 protein: CSASLGGRLNGYTF
CDR3 length: 14
V gene: TRBV20-1

CDR3 protein: CASSEYGLAKDEQFF
CDR3 length: 15
V gene: TRBV25-1

CDR3 protein: CASSLKTSGRMEETQYF
CDR3 length: 17
V gene: TRBV5-1

CDR3 protein: CASSLIVLAGVNEQFF
CDR3 length: 16
V gene: TRBV27

CDR3 protein: CASSLVSQETQYF
CDR3 length: 13
V gene: TRBV5-1

CDR3 protein: CASSQTSGIETQYF
CDR3 length: 14
V gene: TRBV18